This TCR beta chain was obtained from a study of CD8+CD57+ T cells in acquired aplastic anemia. Genomic DNA, serving as template, underwent TCR beta VDJ and CDR3 profiling. TCRdb called the reads again in MiXCR, with one record for every CDR3 protein. The table includes about 160,000 distinct CDR3 sequences, roughly 40% detected once. Trimming cost V 5 bases and J 5 bases, with 15 bases left between them. The CDR3 has 15 amino acids. From germline, CDR1 is SGHTA and CDR2 FQGNSA. The V call is TRBV7-2, the J call TRBJ2-2; maybe TRBD1 (6 bases). This receptor was obtained from a human donor in good health. Specimen: sorted CD4+, CD8+, or CD8+CD57+ T cells (not recorded which) from PBMCs. CDR3 in amino acids: CASSTHRVPTGELFF. The CDR3 region has the DNA TGTGCCAGCAGCACCCACAGGGTCCCAACCGGGGAGCTGTTTTTT.